This T cell receptor (beta chain) comes out of a study of neurological immune-mediated disorders. The time point here: longitudinal time-point 2. The cDNA was synthesized by 5'RACE incorporating 10-nucleotide random UMIs. Every sequencing run produced over 180 million TCR-beta sequences that came from 15-18 subjects. From the 5' RACE reads, TCRdb called clonotypes with MiXCR, one entry per CDR3 protein. The sample has tens of thousands of distinct CDR3 sequences, more than 9.5% seen once. Germline CDR1 and CDR2: SGHRS and YFSETQ. The CDR3 has 15 amino acids. The V and J ends lost 1 base and 7 bases respectively, with 15 bases between them. There are many counts of this clonotype.

The source of this sequence is a young man in good health. Sequenced material: PBMCs. The chain combines TRBV5-1 with TRBJ2-1; TRBD2 might be the D (5 bases). CDR3 loop: CASSLSHLRRNEQFF. The CDR3 bases are TGCGCCAGCAGCTTGTCCCACCTTCGGAGGAATGAGCAGTTCTTC.